One and the same sample provided the 13 T cell receptor beta chains below, sequenced in a study of T cell repertoires in cytomegalovirus infection. TCRdb fed the reads into MiXCR, producing one record per CDR3 protein. The sample lists about 400,000 distinct CDR3 sequences; roughly 18% were seen once. The sample comprised PBMCs. All receptors derive from a human donor in good health (CMV status not recorded). Some clones in this sample may be carry-over from other donors' samples.

This clonotype was detected only a few times. One end of the junction is discordant with germline, which a read error may explain. This chain connects TRBV12-3 or TRBV12-4 to TRBJ2-1; D remains unclear. This CDR3 contains 12 residues. CDR3 nucleotides: TGTGCCAGCAGTTTAGTTGGCCCTAACACGTCCTTC. Translating gives CASSLVGPNTSF.

The V and J genes are TRBV7-8 and TRBJ1-4; D unclear. Trimming took off 0 bases at V and 7 bases at J, with 9 bases between the two ends. The CDR3 has 14 amino acids. The germline V gene encodes CDR1 SGHVS and CDR2 FQNEAQ. In DNA form, the CDR3 reads TGTGCCAGCAGCTTAGCGCCTCCCGGTGAAAAACTGTTTTTT. Its translation: CASSLAPPGEKLFF.

The sample holds many counts of this clonotype. The chain uses TRBV7-2 and TRBJ2-5; 8 bases are shared with TRBD2. This CDR3 is 15 amino acids long. Per the germline V gene, CDR1 is SGHTA and CDR2 is FQGNSA. The V and J ends lost 5 bases and 4 bases, in that order; junction bases with no gene match: 9. The CDR3 nucleotides are TGTGCCAGCAGCCCCTTGGGGCTAGCGGGAGAGACCCAGTACTTC. Its protein is CASSPLGLAGETQYF. The full variable domain, in which reference TRBV7-2 and TRBJ2-5 provide the parts outside the CDR3, is GAGVSQSPSNKVTEKGKDVELRCDPISGHTALYWYRQSLGQGLEFLIYFQGNSAPDKSGLPSDRFSAERTGGSVSTLTIQRTQQEDSAVYLCASSPLGLAGETQYFGPGTRLLVL.

V is TRBV20-1 and J is TRBJ2-7; D is perhaps TRBD2 (5 bases). CDR1 is DFQATT and CDR2 is SNEGSKA in the germline V gene (reference sequence). V was clipped by 1 base and J by 0 bases, with 10 bases between them. The CDR3 is made up of 14 amino acids. This CDR3 is CSARVGGSSYEQYF. In nucleotides, the CDR3 is TGCAGTGCTAGAGTTGGAGGCAGCTCCTACGAGCAGTACTTC.

This clonotype was counted between two and nine times. The chain employs TRBV20-1 and TRBJ2-5, with 9 positions matching TRBD2. The CDR3 runs 18 residues. The ends lost 5 bases at V and 2 bases at J; junction bases unmatched: 18. From germline, CDR1 is DFQATT and CDR2 SNEGSKA (reference sequence). CDR3 DNA sequence: TGCAGTGCTCGAAGGCTTAGCGGGGGAGTTCTTCGACAAGAGACCCAGTACTTC. Encoded protein: CSARRLSGGVLRQETQYF.

The V call is TRBV20-1, the J call TRBJ2-1; TRBD1 or TRBD2 may be the D gene (5 bases each). Trimming shortened V by 6 bases and J by 6 bases, and 21 bases separated the two germline ends. CDR1 DFQATT and CDR2 SNEGSKA come from the germline V gene (reference sequence). The CDR3 has 15 residues. The CDR3: CSAHGAPPGANEQFF. DNA for the CDR3: TGCAGTGCCCACGGGGCCCCACCCGGGGCCAATGAGCAGTTCTTC.

This sequence joins TRBV11-2 and TRBJ2-1, with D possibly TRBD2 on 5 matching bases. Trimming left V 3 bases short and J 10 bases short, with 19 bases between. Germline loops: CDR1 SGHAT, CDR2 FQNNGV. This CDR3 has 15 residues. The CDR3 DNA follows: TGTGCCAGCAGCTTTCGGGTTGCGGGCCCTCAAGAGCAGTTCTTC. It yields the protein CASSFRVAGPQEQFF.

This clonotype was seen ten or more times. CDR3 sequence reads: CASSLLGFDNQPQHF. The CDR3, as DNA: TGTGCCAGCAGCTTACTTGGATTTGACAATCAGCCCCAGCATTTT. The chain combines TRBV7-8 with TRBJ1-5; D ambiguous. Trimming took 2 bases from V and 3 from J, leaving 11 bases between them. Per the germline V gene, CDR1 is SGHVS and CDR2 is FQNEAQ. The CDR3 loop spans 15 amino acids.

This clonotype was recorded at least ten times. This sequence joins TRBV12-3 or TRBV12-4 and TRBJ2-5, with unresolved D. This CDR3 is 13 amino acids long. Trimming took 5 bases from V and 4 from J, leaving 11 bases between them. The chain's CDR3 is CASSSTAAETQYF. CDR3 in DNA: TGTGCCAGCAGTAGCACGGCGGCAGAGACCCAGTACTTC.

The chain has TRBV6-2 or TRBV6-3 and TRBJ2-1, with a tentative D call TRBD2 (5 bases). Per germline, CDR1 MNHEY and CDR2 SVGEGT. Trimming took off 5 bases at V and 1 base at J, with 9 bases between the two ends. The CDR3 spans 14 residues. The CDR3, as DNA: TGTGCCAGCAGTCGACTAACATCCTACAATGAGCAGTTCTTC. Its translation: CASSRLTSYNEQFF.

J is TRBJ1-5 and V is TRBV19; D gene ambiguous. There are 15 residues in the CDR3. Germline CDR1 and CDR2: LNHDA and SQIVND (reference sequence). V was clipped by 9 bases and J by 5 bases, with 20 bases between them. DNA for the CDR3: TGTGCCAGCCACGATTCGATTCGGGCTTATCAGCCCCAGCATTTT. This gives the protein CASHDSIRAYQPQHF. Full variable domain (missing parts from reference TRBV19 and TRBJ1-5): DGGITQSPKYLFRKEGQNVTLSCEQNLNHDAMYWYRQDPGQGLRLIYYSQIVNDFQKGDIAEGYSVSREKKESFPLTVTSAQKNPTAFYLCASHDSIRAYQPQHFGDGTRLSIL.

V is TRBV5-4 and J is TRBJ2-7; no definite D call. The germline V gene encodes CDR1 SGHNT and CDR2 YYREEE (reference sequence). This CDR3 spans 14 amino acids. V was pared by 0 bases and J by 3 bases, with 10 bases between. The CDR3 coding sequence is TGTGCCAGCAGCTTGGGGGGTGTCCGCTACGAGCAGTACTTC. Its protein product is CASSLGGVRYEQYF.

This chain links TRBV28 with TRBJ2-1; D may be TRBD1 (6 bases). CDR1 and CDR2 from the germline V gene are MDHEN and SYDVKM. V was cut by 8 bases and J by 1 base, with 6 bases left in between. The CDR3 loop spans 12 amino acids. In DNA form, the CDR3 reads TGTGCCAGCGGACAGTCCTACAATGAGCAGTTCTTC. Residues: CASGQSYNEQFF.